The next 9 T cell receptor beta chains were all read from a single sample in a study of OX40 agonist ivuxolimab in advanced cancers. Only in-frame clones appear in the TCRdb table, and some are missing; sequencing was by immunoSEQ multiplex PCR. This table holds about 50,000 clones, 80% found once. Material: CD4+ or CD8+ T cells sorted from blood, obtained in a trial of the OX40 agonist ivuxolimab. All receptors derive from an adult with an advanced solid tumor such as melanoma, head and neck, liver or kidney cancer.

The count of this clone is one. The chain employs TRBV11-2 and TRBJ2-1; tentative D call: TRBD2 (6 bases). V shed 6 bases and J shed 4 bases, with 13 bases lying between them. The CDR3 loop spans 14 amino acids. The germline V gene has CDR1 SGHAT and CDR2 FQNNGV. CDR3 DNA sequence: TGTGCCAGCAGAAGGGGCGCGGGATACAATGAGCAGTTCTTC. Translation: CASRRGAGYNEQFF.

In this sample, this clone turned up once. One end of the junction varies from germline; a read error may be responsible. The chain uses TRBV6-5 and TRBJ2-3, with 10 bases identical to TRBD2. The CDR3 extends over 14 amino acids. The germline V gene encodes CDR1 MNHEY and CDR2 SVGAGI. CDR3 sequence (DNA): TGTGCCAGCACCTTAGCGGGGGGCACACATACGCAGTATTTT. It yields the protein CASTLAGGTHTQYF.

The chain carries TRBV29-1 and TRBJ2-5; tentatively, D is TRBD1 (5 bases). Per germline, CDR1 SQVTM and CDR2 ANQGSEA. Trimming pared 2 bases from V and 5 bases from J, leaving 12 bases between. The CDR3 is 13 residues long. The CDR3 is CSVERSGYETQYF. CDR3 sequence (DNA): TGCAGCGTTGAACGGTCAGGGTACGAGACCCAGTACTTC.

The CDR3 protein is CSAILRETQYF. DNA of the CDR3: TGCAGTGCTATTCTACGAGAGACCCAGTACTTC. The V call is TRBV20-1, the J call TRBJ2-5, with D uncertain. Germline CDR1 is DFQATT and CDR2 is SNEGSKA (reference sequence). This CDR3 has 11 residues. The germline V and J ends were trimmed by 4 bases and 4 bases, with 7 bases remaining between them.

DNA for the CDR3: TGTGCCAGCAGCTTAGGGAGGGGGTGGACAGGGGCTAATGAAAAACTGTTTTTT. It yields the protein CASSLGRGWTGANEKLFF. The V gene is TRBV7-2, the J gene TRBJ1-4; 9 bases are shared with TRBD1. The V and J ends lost 1 base and 3 bases, in that order; junction bases with no gene match: 9. This CDR3 region has 18 residues. CDR1 and CDR2 (germline): SGHTA, FQGNSA.

The genes are TRBV10-3 and TRBJ2-3; D is possibly TRBD1 (5 bases). V was cut by 4 bases and J by 2 bases, with 10 bases left in between. The CDR3 sequence is 14 residues long. Per the germline V gene, CDR1 is ENHRY and CDR2 is SYGVKD. CDR3 sequence: CAISGTSDTDTQYF. The CDR3 DNA reads as TGTGCCATCAGTGGGACATCCGACACAGATACGCAGTATTTT.

The chain combines TRBV19 with TRBJ1-3; 7 bases agree with TRBD1. CDR3 size: 15 residues. The trim removed 6 bases at V and 0 bases at J, leaving 5 bases unmatched. Looked up from germline, CDR1 is LNHDA and CDR2 is SQIVND (reference sequence). CDR3 nucleotide sequence: TGTGCCAGTAGCTTGGGACAGCCCTCTGGAAACACCATATATTTT. Its protein is CASSLGQPSGNTIYF.

This chain links TRBV10-3 with TRBJ2-1, with 10 nucleotides matching TRBD2. V shed 2 bases, J shed 8 bases, and the junction held 6 bases outside the gene matches. This CDR3 region has 15 residues. The germline gives CDR1 ENHRY, CDR2 SYGVKD. The CDR3 region has the DNA TGTGCCATCAGTGAGCCTAGCGGGAGAGGACATGAGCAGTTCTTC. Translation: CAISEPSGRGHEQFF.

V usage is TRBV7-2 and J usage is TRBJ1-6, with a weak D call TRBD1 (6 bases). Trimming removed 5 bases from V and 9 bases from J, with 17 bases in between. Per the germline V gene, CDR1 is SGHTA and CDR2 is FQGNSA. The CDR3 is 15 amino acids. The CDR3 loop reads CASSPLTGLGSPLHF. The CDR3 region has the DNA TGTGCCAGCAGCCCACTCACAGGGCTAGGTTCACCCCTCCACTTT.